Sequencing of this T cell receptor (beta chain) was carried out in a study of Ad26.COV2.S vaccination and SARS-CoV-2 variants (dated by TCRdb to about 2021). For context, the study as a whole: Donors in the vaccine arm were drawn from COV1001, a phase I-IIa trial of Ad26.COV2.S in healthy adults that was multicentre, randomized, double-blind and placebo-controlled. Ad26.COV2.S was given intramuscularly at 5x10^10 or 1x10^11 viral particles, as a single shot or as two shots 56 days apart. Sequencing of the TCRbeta repertoire served to evaluate the specificity and breadth of SARS-CoV-2-reactive T cell receptors following Ad26.COV2.S vaccination. A total of approximately 30 samples were included in the TCR-sequenced set, comprising around 19 Ad26.COV2.S vaccine recipients, 5 placebo recipients and 8 SARS-CoV-2 convalescent individuals. Trial participants were randomized into five groups of five, in which low-dose or high-dose Ad26.COV2.S was given once or twice, or placebo was given on both occasions. Throughout the experiments and outcome assessment, investigators stayed blinded to trial group allocation. Summary of the overall study and its limitations: According to the authors, total T cell responses may have been underestimated by the TCR breadth and depth analyses. The study was not powered for comparison of responses between vaccine doses or regimens. Vaccine and placebo recipients had comparable non-spike TCR breadth, which fits with the vaccine containing only spike. After vaccination, spike-specific CD8+ and CD4+ T cell responses were reported to show substantial breadth. Compared with placebo recipients, Ad26.COV2.S recipients showed higher spike-specific TCR breadth (P = 0.0014).

Interpreted using the paper, the treatment or condition label stands for: 19 received Ad26.COV2.S at low or high dose, single or two shots; roughly five received placebo; per-sample allocation not given. For vaccine and placebo recipients, the sequenced repertoires came from samples collected on day 63 after the first injection. In Cohort 1b, about 25 adults aged 18-55 years were enrolled at a single site in Boston, USA, between 29 July and 7 August 2020. Ad26.COV2.S consisted of a replication-incompetent adenovirus type 26 vector by which a prefusion-stabilized SARS-CoV-2 spike protein from the original Wuhan strain was expressed. The CDR3 contains 13 residues, cysteine and phenylalanine counted. The CDR3 DNA has 39 bases and is translated from base 1. CDR1 and CDR2 (SQVTM, ANQGSEA) derive from the germline V gene. Trimming costs V 3 bases and J 3 bases, and their ends lie 12 bases apart. The immunoSEQ Assay was the method used to sequence TCRbeta CDR3 regions. After extraction, genomic DNA underwent amplification by bias-controlled multiplex PCR, followed by high-throughput sequencing. The authors' analysis ran thus. To quantify the absolute abundance of every unique TCRbeta CDR3 region, sequences were collapsed and filtered. Usable DNA was measured by amplifying reference genes present in all nucleated cells, and TCRbeta template counts were normalized to that usable DNA to estimate T cell fraction. Repertoire TCRs were annotated as SARS-CoV-2-specific when V gene, CDR3 amino acid sequence and J gene were exactly matched to a known reactive TCR set. The reference SARS-CoV-2 TCR set came from MIRA and was filtered for enrichment in COVID-19-positive ImmuneCODE repertoires, removing public or cross-reactive TCRs. Using the MIRA antigens, annotated TCRs were further analysed by specific ORF or by position within an ORF. Breadth was defined as the number of annotated unique rearrangements divided by the total number of unique productive rearrangements, and depth was defined as the summed frequency of the annotated unique rearrangements. Two-sided Wilcoxon rank-sum tests were applied when comparing TCR breadth between groups. In TCRdb, the immuneACCESS table is reduced to in-frame sequences with V and J assigned. These tables do not hold every clone; where another copy was compared, an unresolved V gene accounts for under half, and the others remain unexplained. Clonal size and the V and J genes are those of that table, whereas D and trimming came from the DNA. This sample has about 280,000 clones in its table, and over 75% of those were observed once. The ten top clones hold over 2.5% of the sample.

Comments on this clone: Its antigen is still unknown. No much larger clone exists at a distance of one base, and base qualities are not known.

The starting material was peripheral blood, obtained in a trial of Ad26.COV2.S vaccine versus placebo. The V gene is TRBV29-1 and the J gene is TRBJ2-7; TRBD2 is possibly the D segment (6 matching bases). The TCR comes from a person between 18 and 65 years old who received the Ad26.COV2.S COVID-19 vaccine or a placebo. The nucleotide sequence reads as follows: TGCAGCGTTGATGGGGGGAGTCTCTACGAGCAGTACTTC. Translation gives CSVDGGSLYEQYF.